The subject of this entry is one T cell receptor (beta chain). Its antigen is undetermined. The V end was cut by 1 base, the J end by 5 bases, with 22 bases between. Germline V lookup: CDR1 SGHRS, CDR2 YFSETQ. The CDR3 has 18 amino acids. This record comes from a study of T-cell reconstitution after alpha-beta-depleted transplantation in children. Regarding the study as a whole: Among T cells one year after transplant, newly produced cells accounted for most counts and diversity. TCRbeta diversity was high at day 60 in some patients (a result of surviving recipient T cells and thymic progenitors).

Unique molecular identifiers were used to barcode this TCRbeta library. TCRdb itself ran the PCR reads through MiXCR, one entry per CDR3 protein. Of some 440,000 distinct CDR3 sequences in the sample, around 15% were seen once. V is TRBV5-1 and J is TRBJ2-1; D gene unclear. Sequenced material: PBMCs, mostly from graft donor cells, taken 360 days after TCRalphabeta/CD19-depleted stem cell transplant. The receptor was derived from a boy under three years old who had a stem cell transplant for Wiskott-Aldrich syndrome, so the T cells may come from the graft donor. CDR3 loop: CASSLRFSWTSTDNEQFF. CDR3 coding DNA: TGCGCCAGCAGCTTGCGGTTCAGCTGGACCTCTACTGACAATGAGCAGTTCTTC.